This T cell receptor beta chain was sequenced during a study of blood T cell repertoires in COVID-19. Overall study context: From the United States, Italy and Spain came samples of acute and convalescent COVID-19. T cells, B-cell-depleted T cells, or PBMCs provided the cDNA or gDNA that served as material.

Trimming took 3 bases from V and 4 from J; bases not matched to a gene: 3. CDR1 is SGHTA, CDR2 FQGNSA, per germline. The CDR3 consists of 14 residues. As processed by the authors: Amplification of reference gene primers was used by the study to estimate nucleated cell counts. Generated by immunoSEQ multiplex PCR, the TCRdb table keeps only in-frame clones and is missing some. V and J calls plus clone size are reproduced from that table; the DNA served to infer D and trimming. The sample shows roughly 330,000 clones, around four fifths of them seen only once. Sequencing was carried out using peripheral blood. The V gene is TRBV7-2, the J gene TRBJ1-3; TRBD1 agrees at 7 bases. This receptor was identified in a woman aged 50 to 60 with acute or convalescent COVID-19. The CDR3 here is CASSLGQRGNTIYF. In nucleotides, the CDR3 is TGTGCCAGCAGCTTGGGACAGAGGGGAAACACCATATATTTT.